This TCR beta chain stems from a study of regulatory T cells in long-lasting Graves disease. This clonotype was seen only a few times. Its target is unknown. Arm-PCR with iRepertoire HTBI primers amplified the CDR3 regions for these TCR beta libraries. TCRdb passed the multiplex PCR reads through MiXCR, listing each CDR3 protein once. The sample records hundreds of thousands of distinct CDR3 sequences, under 25% being singletons. Findings and limits, study-wide: Results may be inaccurate due to the small sample size.

Regarding time point: persistent/refractory GD, antithyroid drugs over 5 years with positive TRAb. The TCR library used RNA extracted from PBMCs. Guidelines of the American Thyroid Association were used to diagnose Graves' disease. Germline loops: CDR1 MNHEY, CDR2 SMNVEV (reference sequence). The CDR3 has 14 amino acids. V gave up 8 bases and J gave up 0 bases, with 12 bases separating them. The origin of this receptor is a female donor with Graves disease. This chain uses TRBV27 with TRBJ2-3; D is possibly TRBD1 or TRBD2 (6 bases each). The starting material was peripheral blood mononuclear cells (PBMCs), obtained when the disease was refractory, from a patient treated with antithyroid drugs. The CDR3 DNA reads TGTGCCAGCTCGGGGGCGCGTAGCACAGATACGCAGTATTTT. This sequence encodes CASSGARSTDTQYF.